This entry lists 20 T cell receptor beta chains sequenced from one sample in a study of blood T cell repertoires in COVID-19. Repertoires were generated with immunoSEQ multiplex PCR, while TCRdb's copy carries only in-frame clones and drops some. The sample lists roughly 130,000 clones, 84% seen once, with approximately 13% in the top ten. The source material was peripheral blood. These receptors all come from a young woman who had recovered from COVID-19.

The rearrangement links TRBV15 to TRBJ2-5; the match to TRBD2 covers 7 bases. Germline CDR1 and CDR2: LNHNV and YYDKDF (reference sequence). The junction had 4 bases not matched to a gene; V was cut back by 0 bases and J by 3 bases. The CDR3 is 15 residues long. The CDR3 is CATSRDGLAEETQYF. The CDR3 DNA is TGTGCCACCAGCAGAGATGGGCTAGCGGAAGAGACCCAGTACTTC.

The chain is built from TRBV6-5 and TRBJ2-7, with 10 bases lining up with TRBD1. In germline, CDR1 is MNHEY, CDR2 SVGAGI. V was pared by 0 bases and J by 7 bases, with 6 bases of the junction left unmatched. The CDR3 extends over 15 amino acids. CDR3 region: CASSYSRQGAEEQYF. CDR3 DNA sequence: TGTGCCAGCAGTTACTCGAGACAGGGGGCGGAGGAGCAGTACTTC.

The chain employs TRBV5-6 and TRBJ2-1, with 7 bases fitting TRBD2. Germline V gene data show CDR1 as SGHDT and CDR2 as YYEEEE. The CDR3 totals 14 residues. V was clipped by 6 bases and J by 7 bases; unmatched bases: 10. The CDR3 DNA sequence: TGTGCCAGCACTCCCTGGGGGGGGAGGAATGAGCAGTTCTTC. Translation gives CASTPWGGRNEQFF.

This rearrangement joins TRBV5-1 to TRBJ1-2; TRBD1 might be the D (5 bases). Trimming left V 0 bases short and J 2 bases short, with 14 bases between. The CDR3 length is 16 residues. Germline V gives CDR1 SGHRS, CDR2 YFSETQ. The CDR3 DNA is TGCGCCAGCAGCTTGGTACCCGGGGACTTAAACTATGGCTACACCTTC. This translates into CASSLVPGDLNYGYTF. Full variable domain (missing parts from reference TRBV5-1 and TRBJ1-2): KAGVTQTPRYLIKTRGQQVTLSCSPISGHRSVSWYQQTPGQGLQFLFEYFSETQRNKGNFPGRFSGRQFSNSRSEMNVSTLELGDSALYLCASSLVPGDLNYGYTFGSGTRLTVV.

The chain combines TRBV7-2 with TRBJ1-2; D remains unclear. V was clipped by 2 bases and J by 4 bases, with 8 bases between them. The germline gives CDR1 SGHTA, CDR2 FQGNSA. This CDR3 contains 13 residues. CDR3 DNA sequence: TGTGCCAGCAGCTTATCCAGACTCTATGGCTACACCTTC. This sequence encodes CASSLSRLYGYTF.

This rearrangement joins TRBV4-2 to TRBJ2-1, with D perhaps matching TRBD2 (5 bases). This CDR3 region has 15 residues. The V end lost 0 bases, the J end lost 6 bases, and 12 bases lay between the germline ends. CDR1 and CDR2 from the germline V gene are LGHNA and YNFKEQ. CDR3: CASSQEYSAGNEQFF. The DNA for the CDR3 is TGTGCCAGCAGCCAAGAGTATAGCGCGGGCAATGAGCAGTTCTTC.

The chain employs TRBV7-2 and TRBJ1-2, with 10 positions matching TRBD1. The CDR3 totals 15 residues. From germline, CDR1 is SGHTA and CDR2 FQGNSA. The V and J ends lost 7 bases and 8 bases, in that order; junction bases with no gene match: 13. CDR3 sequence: CASTHRETGGWGYTF. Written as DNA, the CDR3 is TGTGCCAGCACCCATCGGGAGACAGGGGGCTGGGGCTACACCTTC.

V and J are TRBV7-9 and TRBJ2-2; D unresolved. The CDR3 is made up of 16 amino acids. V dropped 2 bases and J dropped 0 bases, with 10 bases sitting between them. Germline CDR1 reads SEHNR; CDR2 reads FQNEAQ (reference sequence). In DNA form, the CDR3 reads TGTGCCAGCAGCTTAATTGGGCGTTCGAACACCGGGGAGCTGTTTTTT. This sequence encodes CASSLIGRSNTGELFF.

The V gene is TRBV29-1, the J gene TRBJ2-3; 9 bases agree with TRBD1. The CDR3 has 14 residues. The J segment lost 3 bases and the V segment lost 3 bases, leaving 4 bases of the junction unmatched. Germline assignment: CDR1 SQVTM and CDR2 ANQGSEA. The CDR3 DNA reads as TGCAGCGTTGAGGAACAGGGGGCGACAGATACGCAGTATTTT. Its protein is CSVEEQGATDTQYF.

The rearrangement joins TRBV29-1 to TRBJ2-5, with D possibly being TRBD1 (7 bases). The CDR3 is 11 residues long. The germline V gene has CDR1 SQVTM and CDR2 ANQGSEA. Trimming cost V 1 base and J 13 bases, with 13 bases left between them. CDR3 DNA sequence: TGCAGCGTTGAAGGACAGGGAGGAATGTACTTC. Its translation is CSVEGQGGMYF. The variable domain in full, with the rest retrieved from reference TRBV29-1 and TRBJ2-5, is SAVISQKPSRDICQRGTSLTIQCQVDSQVTMMFWYRQQPGQSLTLIATANQGSEATYESGFVIDKFPISRPNLTFSTLTVSNMSPEDSSIYLCSVEGQGGMYFGPGTRLLVL.

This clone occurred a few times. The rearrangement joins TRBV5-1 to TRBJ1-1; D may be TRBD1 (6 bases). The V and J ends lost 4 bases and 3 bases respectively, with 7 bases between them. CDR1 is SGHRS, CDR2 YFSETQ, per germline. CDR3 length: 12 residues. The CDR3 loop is CASSHRDTEAFF. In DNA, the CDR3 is TGCGCCAGCAGCCACAGGGACACTGAAGCTTTCTTT.

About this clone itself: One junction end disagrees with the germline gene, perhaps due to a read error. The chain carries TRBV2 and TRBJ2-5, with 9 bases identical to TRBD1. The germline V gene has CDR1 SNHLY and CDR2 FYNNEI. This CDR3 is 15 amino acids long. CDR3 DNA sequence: TGTGCCAACAGTGACTCCGGGACAGGGAAAGAGACCCAGTACTTC. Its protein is CANSDSGTGKETQYF.

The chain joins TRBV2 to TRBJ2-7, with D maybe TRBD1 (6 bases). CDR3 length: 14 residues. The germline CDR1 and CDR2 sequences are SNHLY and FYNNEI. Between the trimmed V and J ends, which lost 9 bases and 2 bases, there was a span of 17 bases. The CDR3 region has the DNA TGTGCCAGTACCGAACAGGGAGCGACCTACGAGCAGTACTTC. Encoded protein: CASTEQGATYEQYF.

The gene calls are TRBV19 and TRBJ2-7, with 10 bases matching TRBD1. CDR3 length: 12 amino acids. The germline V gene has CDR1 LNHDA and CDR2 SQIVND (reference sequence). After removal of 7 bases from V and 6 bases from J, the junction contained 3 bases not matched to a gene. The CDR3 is CASTGTGVEQYF. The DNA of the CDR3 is TGTGCCAGTACCGGGACAGGGGTCGAGCAGTACTTC.

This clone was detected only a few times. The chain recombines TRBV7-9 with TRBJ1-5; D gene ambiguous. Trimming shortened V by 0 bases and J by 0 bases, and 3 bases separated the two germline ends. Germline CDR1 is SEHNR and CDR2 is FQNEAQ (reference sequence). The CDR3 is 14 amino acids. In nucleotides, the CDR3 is TGTGCCAGCAGCTTAGCTTATAGCAATCAGCCCCAGCATTTT. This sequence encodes CASSLAYSNQPQHF.

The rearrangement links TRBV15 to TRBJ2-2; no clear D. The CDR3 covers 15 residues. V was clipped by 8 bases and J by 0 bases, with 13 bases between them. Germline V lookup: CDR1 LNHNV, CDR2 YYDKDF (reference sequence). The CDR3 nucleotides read TGTGCCACCCGGTCGATTCGTCCGAACACCGGGGAGCTGTTTTTT. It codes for CATRSIRPNTGELFF.

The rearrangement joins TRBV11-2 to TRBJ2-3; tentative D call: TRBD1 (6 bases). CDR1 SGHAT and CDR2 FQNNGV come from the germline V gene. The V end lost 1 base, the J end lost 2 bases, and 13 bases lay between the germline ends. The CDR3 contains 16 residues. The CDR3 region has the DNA TGTGCCAGCAGCTTAGTTTTTGGGGGCCCCACAGATACGCAGTATTTT. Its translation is CASSLVFGGPTDTQYF.

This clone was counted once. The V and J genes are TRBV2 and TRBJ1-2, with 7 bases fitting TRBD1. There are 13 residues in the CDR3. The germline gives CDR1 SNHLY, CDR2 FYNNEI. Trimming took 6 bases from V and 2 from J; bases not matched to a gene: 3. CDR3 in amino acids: CASRKGGNYGYTF. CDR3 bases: TGTGCCAGCAGAAAAGGGGGCAACTATGGCTACACCTTC.

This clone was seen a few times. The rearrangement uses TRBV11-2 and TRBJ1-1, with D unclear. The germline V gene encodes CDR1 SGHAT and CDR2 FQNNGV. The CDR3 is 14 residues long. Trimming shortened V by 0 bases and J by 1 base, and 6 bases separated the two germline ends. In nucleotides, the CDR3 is TGTGCCAGCAGCTTAGAAGTTAGGAACACTGAAGCTTTCTTT. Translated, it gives CASSLEVRNTEAFF. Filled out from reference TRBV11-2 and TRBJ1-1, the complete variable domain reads EAGVAQSPRYKIIEKRQSVAFWCNPISGHATLYWYQQILGQGPKLLIQFQNNGVVDDSQLPKDRFSAERLKGVDSTLKIQPAKLEDSAVYLCASSLEVRNTEAFFGQGTRLTVV.

CDR3 loop: CASSQGATRLTEAFF. The CDR3 DNA follows: TGCGCCAGCAGCCAAGGGGCCACAAGGCTTACTGAAGCTTTCTTT. V is TRBV4-1 and J is TRBJ1-1, with no clear D. V dropped 1 base and J dropped 5 bases, with 14 bases sitting between them. Germline V gene sequence: CDR1 MGHRA, CDR2 YSYEKL. There are 15 residues in the CDR3.